This T cell receptor beta chain was sequenced in a study of CD8 T cells in Susac syndrome (dated by TCRdb to between 2017 and 2020). Notes on the research overall: Repertoire sequencing was used to test whether CD8+ T cell activation and differentiation in Susac syndrome was antigen driven.

In regard to this clonotype: Its antigen specificity is not known. Per-nucleotide qualities are absent, and no much larger clonotype sits a single base away.

What the research found in general, with its limitations: The study acknowledged that relatively few individuals were included in the TCR sequencing and HLA analysis.

RNA was extracted using the RNeasy kit, and roughly 0.5 to 1 ug of the RNA was reverse transcribed with random hexamers. The immunoSEQ multiplex PCR assay, covering 54 Vbeta and 13 Jbeta segments, was used to amplify TCR beta CDR3 regions. PCR amplification bias was corrected using a synthetic template baseline for primer optimization and computational correction. The source study handled its data this way. Reads were assigned to V, D and J genes according to IMGT and analyzed in immunoSEQ Analyzer, with only productive sequences retained. Clonality was calculated as one minus the Shannon entropy normalized by log2 of the number of productive unique sequences. For each patient and control, public and private clones were evaluated within the 100 most prevalent clones. Susac-specific clones were defined as absent from healthy and MS cohorts, approximately 1,000 published viral clones and other ImmuneACCESS disease sequences. TCRdb took the public reads, trimmed them with fastp at Q25, ran MiXCR for clone calling and kept in-frame beta chains. All rows with the same CDR3 protein become a single entry with the most common DNA and genes. The V and J calls were determined by TCRdb, not by the authors. The sample has around 190,000 distinct CDR3 sequences on record, approximately 94% of them singletons. The ten biggest clones cover 0.095% to 0.12% of the sample.

Peripheral blood CD8+ and CD4+ T cells from healthy donors, Susac syndrome patients and multiple sclerosis patients were profiled by high-throughput TCR beta sequencing. The healthy donors served as controls matched for age and sex. Bulk CD8+ and CD4+ T cells were purified by magnetic negative isolation, while CD8+ TEMRA cells were enriched using FACS. Blood was collected in EDTA tubes and processed within 24 hours, with PBMCs isolated through density gradient centrifugation. PBMCs intended for TCR sequencing were cryopreserved in liquid nitrogen and thawed later in a water bath at 37 degrees C. The sorted or isolated CD4+, CD8+ and CD8+ TEMRA cells had a purity of 90% or higher. Sequenced input: CD4+ T cells from PBMCs. The TCR was taken from a human donor in good health.

CDR3 reads: CASSITSYSSSYEQYF. The nucleotides read TGTGCCAGCAGCATTACTTCGTACTCCAGCTCCTACGAGCAGTACTTC. The chain was built from TRBV12-3 or TRBV12-4 and TRBJ2-7; the D gene is not confidently resolved. The CDR3 goes from the cysteine to the phenylalanine over 16 residues. Only the CDR3 portion is preserved as DNA: 48 bases, with reading frame beginning at the first base. Deletion took 6 bases off V and 0 bases off J, with a span of 18 bases between the germline ends.